A selection of T cell receptor beta chains follows, all from one sample in a study of Graves' ophthalmopathy and Graves' hyperthyroidism. Each CDR3 protein gets one entry after TCRdb re-called the multiplex PCR reads with MiXCR. Counted here are a few hundred thousand distinct CDR3 sequences, about 17% occurring once; the ten biggest clones make up roughly 2.3%. Sequencing was performed on peripheral blood. Every receptor here comes from an adult woman with stable Graves' hyperthyroidism. Both conserved end residues are trimmed from each CDR3. The D gene is left open where the match is weak.

10 . TRBV7-2 ASSYYRETQY
13 . TRBV6-1 ASSEIGSATETQY
11 . TRBV29-1 SAGGTLNTEAF
12 . TRBV29-1 SVVFFRGLYEQY
11 TRBD1 TRBV29-1 SVEGTGGYEQY
15 TRBD2 TRBV20-1 SARVLAGRTTSYEQY
12 . TRBV6-1 ASRRFDSNQPQH
12 . TRBV9 ASSGNRDSYEQY
13 . TRBV6-5 ASSYSGGYMRGYT
12 . TRBV9 ASSVDGMNTEAF
13 TRBD2 TRBV5-1 ASSLHRRGQETQY
15 TRBD1 TRBV5-1 ASSLGPRQGRAGELF
14 TRBD1 TRBV14 ASSQEPGQGGETQY
13 . TRBV7-2 ASSFFQGGTGELF
14 . TRBV30 AWSVRGAAAKETQY
11 . TRBV27 ASSAGLLLEQY
12 TRBD1 TRBV5-8 ASSQTGGWETQY
16 . TRBV12-3/TRBV12-4 ASSFRERIRMGSYEQY
12 . TRBV6-5 ASSSDTQIYEQY
12 TRBD1 TRBV6-2/TRBV6-3 ASTFGQVQETQY
13 TRBD1 TRBV12-3/TRBV12-4 ASSLRQGMSTEAF
15 . TRBV24-1 ATSDQGTAGRGNIQY
16 TRBD2 TRBV27 ASSSGTSGSEPSYEQY
16 TRBD1 TRBV7-6 ASSSRRGQVANTGELF
12 TRBD1 TRBV24-1 ATSDTGVGQPQH
14 . TRBV4-2 ASSQEPGVVNQPQH
10 . TRBV16 ASSQDTTTLH
12 . TRBV6-5 ASSYGSEPSEQY
13 . TRBV7-8 ASSRGGGAVNIKY
14 TRBD2 TRBV9 ASSDPSGTSPSEQY
13 . TRBV7-2 ASSFGGTDQETQY
12 . TRBV11-2 ASSLVGREDEQY
12 TRBD2 TRBV27 ASSYAGGLYEQY
12 . TRBV7-6 ASSRAGSNYGYT
14 TRBD1 TRBV7-2 ASSPYQGVNTGELF
14 TRBD1 TRBV5-5 ASSPGTGEAGQPQH
11 . TRBV10-3 AIRRDDNQPQH
12 . TRBV5-6 ASSRGRPNQPQH
14 TRBD2 TRBV2 ASRRTSGVSGETRY